Listed below are T cell receptor beta chains from one sample, sequenced in a study of blood T cell repertoires in COVID-19. Some clones are missing from TCRdb's copy, which holds only in-frame ones; the method was immunoSEQ multiplex PCR. The profile shows around 20,000 clones, more than 70% of them singletons. Sequenced material: peripheral blood. Receptor source: a man aged 35 to 55 with acute or convalescent COVID-19. Both conserved end residues are part of each CDR3. A D gene is named only where the DNA matches it firmly. Only part of the rows carry a size: once, few, many, or a class if the clone is expanded.

D gene: TRBD1
J gene: TRBJ2-3
clone size: .
V gene: TRBV9
CDR3 protein: CASSVLPGQGTDTQYF
CDR3 DNA: TGTGCCAGCAGCGTCTTGCCGGGACAGGGAACAGATACGCAGTATTTT

D gene: .
J gene: TRBJ1-2
clone size: .
V gene: TRBV3-1/TRBV3-2
CDR3 protein: CASSQEQWTQTYGYTF
CDR3 DNA: TGTGCCAGCAGCCAAGAGCAATGGACACAAACCTACGGCTACACCTTC

D gene: .
J gene: TRBJ1-2
clone size: .
V gene: TRBV30
CDR3 protein: CAWSGTSYGYTF
CDR3 DNA: TGTGCCTGGAGTGGAACCAGTTATGGCTACACCTTC

D gene: TRBD2
J gene: TRBJ2-2
clone size: .
V gene: TRBV5-4
CDR3 protein: CASRKGATSGSGTGELFF
CDR3 DNA: TGTGCCAGCAGAAAAGGGGCCACTAGCGGGAGTGGCACCGGGGAGCTGTTTTTT

D gene: TRBD1
J gene: TRBJ1-6
clone size: .
V gene: TRBV30
CDR3 protein: CAWSLSTGTSSYNSPLHF
CDR3 DNA: TGTGCCTGGAGTTTATCGACAGGGACCAGCTCCTATAATTCACCCCTCCACTTT

D gene: TRBD2
J gene: TRBJ2-7
clone size: .
V gene: TRBV7-9
CDR3 protein: CASSLDREASGIDEQYF
CDR3 DNA: TGTGCCAGCAGCTTAGACAGGGAGGCTAGCGGGATCGACGAGCAGTACTTC

D gene: .
J gene: TRBJ1-2
clone size: .
V gene: TRBV6-5
CDR3 protein: CASAGEQNYGYTF
CDR3 DNA: TGTGCCAGCGCAGGCGAACAGAACTATGGCTACACCTTC

D gene: .
J gene: TRBJ1-5
clone size: few
V gene: TRBV6-5
CDR3 protein: CASSYTGKQPQHF
CDR3 DNA: TGTGCCAGCAGTTACACCGGGAAGCAGCCCCAGCATTTT

D gene: .
J gene: TRBJ2-7
clone size: .
V gene: TRBV7-2
CDR3 protein: CASSSFEGSYEQYF
CDR3 DNA: TGTGCCAGCAGCTCATTTGAGGGATCCTACGAGCAGTACTTC

D gene: TRBD2
J gene: TRBJ2-1
clone size: .
V gene: TRBV24-1
CDR3 protein: CATSPSSGSNYNEQFF
CDR3 DNA: TGTGCCACCAGCCCCTCAAGCGGGAGTAACTACAATGAGCAGTTCTTC

D gene: .
J gene: TRBJ1-3
clone size: .
V gene: TRBV30
CDR3 protein: CAWSGGGGNTIYF
CDR3 DNA: TGTGCCTGGAGTGGGGGCGGTGGAAACACCATATATTTT

D gene: .
J gene: TRBJ2-2
clone size: .
V gene: TRBV9
CDR3 protein: CASSVRVGDTGELFF
CDR3 DNA: TGTGCCAGCAGCGTAAGGGTGGGAGACACCGGGGAGCTGTTTTTT

D gene: TRBD2
J gene: TRBJ2-1
clone size: .
V gene: TRBV2
CDR3 protein: CASSAGLAGGSHNEQFF
CDR3 DNA: TGTGCCAGCAGCGCGGGACTAGCGGGAGGGTCCCACAATGAGCAGTTCTTC

D gene: .
J gene: TRBJ2-2
clone size: .
V gene: TRBV11-2
CDR3 protein: CASSLVGAGMDEELFF
CDR3 DNA: TGTGCCAGCAGCTTAGTTGGTGCAGGGATGGACGAGGAGCTGTTTTTT

D gene: .
J gene: TRBJ1-1
clone size: .
V gene: TRBV7-2
CDR3 protein: CASSLALALMGGNTEAFF
CDR3 DNA: TGTGCCAGCAGCTTAGCATTGGCATTAATGGGGGGTAACACTGAAGCTTTCTTT

D gene: TRBD1
J gene: TRBJ1-1
clone size: medium-sized
V gene: TRBV7-2
CDR3 protein: CASSFYGTEFNLGTEAFF
CDR3 DNA: TGTGCCAGCAGCTTTTACGGGACAGAGTTTAATTTGGGCACTGAAGCTTTCTTT

D gene: TRBD2
J gene: TRBJ2-2
clone size: .
V gene: TRBV29-1
CDR3 protein: CSVTSGGADTGELFF
CDR3 DNA: TGCAGCGTAACTAGCGGGGGGGCGGACACCGGGGAGCTGTTTTTT

D gene: TRBD1
J gene: TRBJ2-4
clone size: once
V gene: TRBV29-1
CDR3 protein: CSVVRQGMAKNIQYF
CDR3 DNA: TGCAGCGTTGTACGACAGGGGATGGCCAAAAACATTCAGTACTTC

D gene: .
J gene: TRBJ1-1
clone size: .
V gene: TRBV29-1
CDR3 protein: CSVVLGQGTEAFF
CDR3 DNA: TGCAGCGTTGTTTTGGGGCAGGGGACTGAAGCTTTCTTT

D gene: .
J gene: TRBJ1-3
clone size: few
V gene: TRBV9
CDR3 protein: CASSPKSRGNTIYF
CDR3 DNA: TGTGCCAGCAGCCCTAAGTCGAGGGGAAACACCATATATTTT

D gene: TRBD1
J gene: TRBJ1-2
clone size: .
V gene: TRBV19
CDR3 protein: CASSAGQGRNGYTF
CDR3 DNA: TGTGCCAGTAGTGCCGGACAGGGAAGGAATGGCTACACCTTC

D gene: .
J gene: TRBJ1-3
clone size: .
V gene: TRBV7-9
CDR3 protein: CASSLGGLGNTIYF
CDR3 DNA: TGTGCCAGCAGCTTGGGTGGGCTCGGAAACACCATATATTTT

D gene: .
J gene: TRBJ1-1
clone size: .
V gene: TRBV6-1
CDR3 protein: CASTEIRRSDTEAFF
CDR3 DNA: TGTGCCAGCACTGAAATAAGGAGGAGTGACACTGAAGCTTTCTTT

D gene: TRBD1
J gene: TRBJ1-4
clone size: .
V gene: TRBV7-3
CDR3 protein: CASSLATGGANEKLFF
CDR3 DNA: TGTGCCAGCAGCTTGGCTACAGGGGGCGCGAATGAAAAACTGTTTTTT

D gene: .
J gene: TRBJ1-2
clone size: once
V gene: TRBV10-3
CDR3 protein: CAISESSETYGYTF
CDR3 DNA: TGTGCCATCAGTGAGTCTTCGGAGACCTATGGCTACACCTTC

D gene: .
J gene: TRBJ2-3
clone size: .
V gene: TRBV24-1
CDR3 protein: CATSGSTPGHFTDTQYF
CDR3 DNA: TGTGCCACCAGTGGTTCGACTCCGGGACACTTCACAGATACGCAGTATTTT

D gene: TRBD1
J gene: TRBJ1-1
clone size: .
V gene: TRBV27
CDR3 protein: CASRTGQGGRNTEAFF
CDR3 DNA: TGTGCCAGCAGAACGGGACAGGGCGGGAGAAACACTGAAGCTTTCTTT

D gene: TRBD1
J gene: TRBJ1-3
clone size: .
V gene: TRBV6-6
CDR3 protein: CASRSRQGTIYF
CDR3 DNA: TGTGCCAGCAGATCAAGACAGGGCACCATATATTTT

D gene: TRBD2
J gene: TRBJ2-3
clone size: .
V gene: TRBV30
CDR3 protein: CAWSLTRRGAFYTQYF
CDR3 DNA: TGTGCCTGGAGCCTCACGAGGCGGGGGGCCTTTTATACGCAGTATTTT

D gene: TRBD1
J gene: TRBJ2-3
clone size: .
V gene: TRBV24-1
CDR3 protein: CATSDRTGVGTDTQYF
CDR3 DNA: TGTGCCACCAGTGACAGGACAGGGGTGGGCACAGATACGCAGTATTTT

D gene: .
J gene: TRBJ1-1
clone size: .
V gene: TRBV6-2/TRBV6-3
CDR3 protein: CASSYQRQVAEAFF
CDR3 DNA: TGTGCCAGCAGTTACCAGCGGCAGGTAGCTGAAGCTTTCTTT

D gene: TRBD1
J gene: TRBJ2-7
clone size: .
V gene: TRBV19
CDR3 protein: CASSRTGGSYEQYF
CDR3 DNA: TGTGCCAGCAGCCGGACAGGGGGTTCCTACGAGCAGTACTTC

D gene: .
J gene: TRBJ1-4
clone size: once
V gene: TRBV19
CDR3 protein: CASSMGQGIEKLFF
CDR3 DNA: TGTGCCAGTAGTATGGGCCAGGGGATAGAAAAACTGTTTTTT

D gene: TRBD1
J gene: TRBJ1-4
clone size: .
V gene: TRBV28
CDR3 protein: CASRPGQAGEKLFF
CDR3 DNA: TGTGCCAGCAGGCCGGGACAGGCCGGGGAAAAACTGTTTTTT

D gene: .
J gene: TRBJ2-5
clone size: .
V gene: TRBV7-2
CDR3 protein: CASSSGWSRETQYF
CDR3 DNA: TGTGCCAGCAGCTCCGGTTGGTCAAGAGAGACCCAGTACTTC

D gene: .
J gene: TRBJ1-1
clone size: .
V gene: TRBV30
CDR3 protein: CAWTRGSPSTEAFF
CDR3 DNA: TGTGCCTGGACCCGGGGGAGCCCAAGCACTGAAGCTTTCTTT

D gene: TRBD1
J gene: TRBJ2-7
clone size: .
V gene: TRBV6-5
CDR3 protein: CASGGTGEGYEQYF
CDR3 DNA: TGTGCCAGCGGAGGGACAGGGGAAGGCTACGAGCAGTACTTC

D gene: TRBD2
J gene: TRBJ2-1
clone size: .
V gene: TRBV4-1
CDR3 protein: CASSQDRASGRNIHEQFF
CDR3 DNA: TGCGCCAGCAGCCAAGATCGGGCTAGCGGGAGAAATATCCATGAGCAGTTCTTC

D gene: TRBD1
J gene: TRBJ2-3
clone size: few
V gene: TRBV5-5
CDR3 protein: CASKTTGGVWDTQYF
CDR3 DNA: TGTGCCAGCAAGACGACAGGGGGCGTGTGGGATACGCAGTATTTT

D gene: TRBD2
J gene: TRBJ2-3
clone size: few
V gene: TRBV4-1
CDR3 protein: CASSQDRAGRASGALDTQYF
CDR3 DNA: TGCGCCAGCAGCCAAGATCGGGCCGGGAGGGCCTCAGGTGCTTTGGATACGCAGTATTTT

D gene: TRBD1
J gene: TRBJ2-1
clone size: .
V gene: TRBV19
CDR3 protein: CASPAPDRGVYNEQFF
CDR3 DNA: TGTGCCAGTCCCGCTCCCGACAGGGGGGTATACAATGAGCAGTTCTTC

D gene: .
J gene: TRBJ2-1
clone size: .
V gene: TRBV19
CDR3 protein: CASSVNRGGMQFF
CDR3 DNA: TGTGCCAGTAGTGTAAACAGGGGGGGGATGCAGTTCTTC

D gene: .
J gene: TRBJ1-1
clone size: .
V gene: TRBV21-1
CDR3 protein: CASSLGQNTEAFF
CDR3 DNA: TGTGCCAGCAGCTTGGGACAGAACACTGAAGCTTTCTTT

D gene: TRBD1
J gene: TRBJ1-1
clone size: .
V gene: TRBV7-9
CDR3 protein: CASSFRTGAEAFF
CDR3 DNA: TGTGCCAGCAGCTTTCGGACAGGGGCTGAAGCTTTCTTT

D gene: .
J gene: TRBJ1-5
clone size: .
V gene: TRBV4-1
CDR3 protein: CASSRRQNSNQPQHF
CDR3 DNA: TGCGCCAGCAGCCGTCGACAGAATAGCAATCAGCCCCAGCATTTT

D gene: .
J gene: TRBJ1-4
clone size: .
V gene: TRBV6-1
CDR3 protein: CASSETYDLALFF
CDR3 DNA: TGTGCCAGCAGTGAAACATACGACCTAGCGCTGTTTTTT